Presented here are 15 T cell receptor beta chains from one specimen sequenced in a study of blood T cell repertoires in COVID-19. Here immunoSEQ multiplex PCR was the method, and the copy in TCRdb shows in-frame clones only, minus some. Of 40,000 or so clones listed, 80% to 90% were seen once; the top ten hold more than 5%. Sequencing was carried out using peripheral blood. These receptors originate from a man aged 40-50 years with active COVID-19.

This clone was counted once. The rearrangement links TRBV28 to TRBJ2-7, with a tentative D call TRBD1 (6 bases). Per the germline V gene, CDR1 is MDHEN and CDR2 is SYDVKM. This CDR3 is built from 14 residues. V lost 11 bases, J lost 5 bases, and 22 bases lay in between. DNA of the CDR3: TGTGCCGCACGCGAGGGGGTCGTCGGTGACGAGCAGTACTTC. The encoded protein is CAAREGVVGDEQYF.

The chain links TRBV5-5 to TRBJ1-1, with a possible D match to TRBD1 (6 bases). V was cut by 5 bases and J by 2 bases, with 10 bases left in between. CDR1 SGHKS and CDR2 YYEKEE come from the germline V gene (reference sequence). The CDR3 loop spans 13 amino acids. The CDR3 spells CASRWGRNTEAFF. Written as DNA, the CDR3 is TGTGCCAGCAGGTGGGGGCGAAACACTGAAGCTTTCTTT.

The V call is TRBV5-1, the J call TRBJ2-7, with TRBD1 identical over 7 bases. CDR1 and CDR2 from the germline V gene are SGHRS and YFSETQ. V trimming: 8 bases; J trimming: 1 base; junction bases outside the gene matches: 9. The CDR3 loop spans 14 amino acids. The DNA for the CDR3 is TGCGCCAGTTCGGCCAGGGGGATGTCCTACGAGCAGTACTTC. This codes for CASSARGMSYEQYF. The complete variable domain, with remaining parts taken from reference TRBV5-1 and TRBJ2-7, reads KAGVTQTPRYLIKTRGQQVTLSCSPISGHRSVSWYQQTPGQGLQFLFEYFSETQRNKGNFPGRFSGRQFSNSRSEMNVSTLELGDSALYLCASSARGMSYEQYFGPGTRLTVT.

The chain joins TRBV7-3 to TRBJ2-7; D gene ambiguous. Trimming shortened V by 1 base and J by 1 base, and 8 bases separated the two germline ends. The germline V gene has CDR1 SGHTA and CDR2 FQGTGA. The CDR3 runs 14 residues. CDR3 nucleotides: TGTGCCAGCAGCTTAATCCCAAAATCCTACGAGCAGTACTTC. This encodes CASSLIPKSYEQYF.

V usage is TRBV28 and J usage is TRBJ2-7; 10 bases match TRBD2. The junction had 14 bases not matched to a gene; V was cut back by 7 bases and J by 5 bases. The CDR3 sequence is 16 residues long. The V gene's germline CDR1 is MDHEN and CDR2 SYDVKM. CDR3 DNA: TGTGCCAGCACATTAGGACTAGCGGCCCAGCTGGACGAGCAGTACTTC. Translated, it gives CASTLGLAAQLDEQYF.

The chain employs TRBV3-1 (or the pseudogene TRBV3-2) and TRBJ2-1; 7 bases agree with TRBD2. This CDR3 is built from 16 residues. Germline-derived CDR1 and CDR2 are LGHDT and YNNKEL (reference sequence). V lost 1 base to trimming and J lost 6 bases; unmatched junction nucleotides: 9. The CDR3 DNA is TGTGCCAGCAGCCAAGCCCCCGGGACTACTTTCAATGAGCAGTTCTTC. Translated, it gives CASSQAPGTTFNEQFF.

V and J are TRBV6-5 and TRBJ2-3; 7 bases agree with TRBD1. The CDR3 runs 15 residues. Per germline, CDR1 MNHEY and CDR2 SVGAGI. V lost 5 bases and J lost 7; bases outside the gene matches: 12. The CDR3 region is CASSLRQGPPHTQYF. The DNA of the CDR3 is TGTGCCAGCAGTCTCCGACAGGGCCCCCCACATACGCAGTATTTT.

The chain couples TRBV6-5 to TRBJ1-2; tentative D call: TRBD1 (5 bases). Trimming took off 7 bases at V and 0 bases at J, with 12 bases between the two ends. In germline, CDR1 is MNHEY, CDR2 SVGAGI. The CDR3 length is 14 residues. The CDR3 DNA reads TGTGCCAGCACCGGACGGGGGACTAACTATGGCTACACCTTC. As protein: CASTGRGTNYGYTF.

The chain has TRBV28 and TRBJ2-3; D gene unclear. The CDR3 has 14 amino acids. From germline, CDR1 is MDHEN and CDR2 SYDVKM. Trimming took off 2 bases at V and 3 bases at J, with 9 bases between the two ends. The CDR3 here is CASSLLVLTDTQYF. The CDR3 nucleotides are TGTGCCAGCAGTTTACTAGTCTTAACAGATACGCAGTATTTT.

The chain recombines TRBV6-1 with TRBJ1-2; D may be TRBD1 (6 bases). The CDR3 length is 14 residues. The germline CDR1 and CDR2 sequences are MNHNS and SASEGT. V was trimmed by 3 bases and J by 0 bases, leaving 8 bases between them. CDR3: CASSEGAPNYGYTF. The CDR3 DNA reads as TGTGCCAGCAGTGAGGGGGCGCCTAACTATGGCTACACCTTC.

The sample holds one count of this clone. The chain recombines TRBV5-1 with TRBJ2-2; 11 nucleotides match TRBD1. The V gene end was trimmed by 2 bases and the J gene end by 8 bases; junction bases not matched to a gene: 8. Germline V CDR1 and CDR2: SGHRS, YFSETQ. This CDR3 is 16 amino acids long. CDR3 in amino acids: CASSFRGQGAKGELFF. CDR3 DNA: TGCGCCAGCAGCTTCCGCGGACAGGGGGCAAAAGGGGAGCTGTTTTTT. Based on the CDR3 plus reference TRBV5-1 and TRBJ2-2, the full variable domain is KAGVTQTPRYLIKTRGQQVTLSCSPISGHRSVSWYQQTPGQGLQFLFEYFSETQRNKGNFPGRFSGRQFSNSRSEMNVSTLELGDSALYLCASSFRGQGAKGELFFGEGSRLTVL.

This chain joins TRBV5-6 and TRBJ1-2; 7 positions match TRBD1. This CDR3 comprises 13 residues. V was pared by 4 bases and J by 8 bases, with 8 bases of the junction left unmatched. CDR1 SGHDT and CDR2 YYEEEE come from the germline V gene. The CDR3 protein is CASSHDRARGYTF. The CDR3 nucleotides are TGTGCCAGCAGCCACGACAGGGCGCGGGGCTACACCTTC.

This chain joins TRBV6-6 and TRBJ2-7, with D maybe TRBD2 (6 bases). CDR1 is MNHNY, CDR2 SVGAGI, per germline (reference sequence). The CDR3 extends over 15 amino acids. V was pared by 2 bases and J by 5 bases, with 16 bases between. For the CDR3, the DNA is TGTGCCAGCAGTTACGGACTACCCGCTGGGGACGAGCAGTACTTC. This translates into CASSYGLPAGDEQYF.

The rearrangement joins TRBV9 to TRBJ1-4, with 11 bases identical to TRBD1. V trimming: 0 bases; J trimming: 7 bases; junction bases outside the gene matches: 2. This CDR3 has 15 residues. Germline CDR1 SGDLS, CDR2 YYNGEE. The CDR3 region is CASSVGGTGGEKLFF. The CDR3 DNA is TGTGCCAGCAGCGTAGGGGGGACAGGGGGTGAAAAACTGTTTTTT.

The rearrangement joins TRBV27 to TRBJ2-3; D call uncertain. The CDR3 consists of 15 residues. CDR1 and CDR2 (germline): MNHEY, SMNVEV (reference sequence). The V and J ends lost 1 base and 2 bases respectively, with 10 bases between them. CDR3 amino acids: CASSLYGGSTDTQYF. In DNA form, the CDR3 reads TGTGCCAGCAGTTTATATGGCGGATCCACAGATACGCAGTATTTT.